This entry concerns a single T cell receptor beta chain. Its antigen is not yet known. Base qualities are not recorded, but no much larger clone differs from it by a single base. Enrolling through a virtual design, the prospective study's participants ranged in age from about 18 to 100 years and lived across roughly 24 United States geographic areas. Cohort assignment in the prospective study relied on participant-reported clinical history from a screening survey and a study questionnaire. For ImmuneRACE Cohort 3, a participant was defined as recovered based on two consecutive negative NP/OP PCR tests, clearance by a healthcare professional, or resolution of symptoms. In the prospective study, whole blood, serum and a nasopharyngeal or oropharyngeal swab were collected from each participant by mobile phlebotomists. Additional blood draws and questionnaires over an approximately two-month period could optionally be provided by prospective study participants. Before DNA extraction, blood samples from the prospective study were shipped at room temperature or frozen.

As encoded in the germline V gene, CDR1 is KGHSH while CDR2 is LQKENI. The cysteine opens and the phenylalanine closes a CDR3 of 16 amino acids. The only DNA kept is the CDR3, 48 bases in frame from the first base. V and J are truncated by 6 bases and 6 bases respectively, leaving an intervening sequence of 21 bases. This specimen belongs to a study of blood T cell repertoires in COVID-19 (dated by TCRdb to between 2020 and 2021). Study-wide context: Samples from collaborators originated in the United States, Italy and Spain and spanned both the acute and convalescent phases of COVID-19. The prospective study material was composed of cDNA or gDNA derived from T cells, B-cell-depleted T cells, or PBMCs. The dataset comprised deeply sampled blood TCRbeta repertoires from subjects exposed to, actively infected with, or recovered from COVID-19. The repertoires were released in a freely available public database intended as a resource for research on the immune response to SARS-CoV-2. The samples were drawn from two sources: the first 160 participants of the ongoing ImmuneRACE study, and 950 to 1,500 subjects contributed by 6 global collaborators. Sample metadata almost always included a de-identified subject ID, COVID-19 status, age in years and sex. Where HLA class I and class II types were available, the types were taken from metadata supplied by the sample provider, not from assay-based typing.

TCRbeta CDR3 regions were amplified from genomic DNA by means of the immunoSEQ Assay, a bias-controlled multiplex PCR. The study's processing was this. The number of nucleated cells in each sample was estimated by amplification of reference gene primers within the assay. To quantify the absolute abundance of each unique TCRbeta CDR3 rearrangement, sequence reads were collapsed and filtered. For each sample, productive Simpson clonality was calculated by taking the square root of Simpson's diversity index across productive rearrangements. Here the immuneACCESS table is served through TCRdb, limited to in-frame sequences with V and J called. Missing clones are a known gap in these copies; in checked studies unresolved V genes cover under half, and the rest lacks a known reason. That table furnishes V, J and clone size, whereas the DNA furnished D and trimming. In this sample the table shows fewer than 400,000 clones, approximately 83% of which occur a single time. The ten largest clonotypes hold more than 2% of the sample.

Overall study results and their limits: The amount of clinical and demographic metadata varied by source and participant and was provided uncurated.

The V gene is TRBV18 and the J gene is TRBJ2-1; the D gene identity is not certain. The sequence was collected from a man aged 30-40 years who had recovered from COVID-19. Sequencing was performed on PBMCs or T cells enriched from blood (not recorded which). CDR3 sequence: CASSPNARSLGNEQFF. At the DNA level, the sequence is TGTGCCAGCTCCCCTAATGCTCGGAGTCTGGGCAATGAGCAGTTCTTC.